This TCR beta chain was recovered during a study of blood T cell repertoires in COVID-19. Across the whole study: Collection of acute and convalescent COVID-19 samples took place in the United States, Italy and Spain.

Original handling: From reference gene primer amplification, estimates of nucleated cell counts were derived. Some clones are missing from TCRdb's copy, which holds only in-frame ones; the method was immunoSEQ multiplex PCR. V, J and clone size were drawn from that table, and D and trimming were deduced from the DNA. Among approximately 140,000 clones, about nine tenths were seen once, and the ten largest hold about 4.6%. V lost 5 bases and J lost 5, with 9 bases in between. The V gene's germline CDR1 is SEHNR and CDR2 FQNEAQ (reference sequence). The CDR3 sequence is 13 residues long. The sequenced sample was peripheral blood. The chain couples TRBV7-9 to TRBJ1-4; D is undetermined. The sequence was collected from a woman aged 55-75 years with active or convalescent COVID-19. The CDR3 region is CASSPNQNEKLFF. For the CDR3, the DNA is TGTGCCAGCAGCCCCAACCAGAATGAAAAACTGTTTTTT.